This T cell receptor beta chain was sequenced for a study of cytomegalovirus exposure and HLA in healthy donors. Looking at the study overall: About 85 million unique TCRs from HLA-typed donors were held in an early release of data. The study placed less than 90% of its approximately 430 genotyped donors in the Caucasian-associated ancestry cluster.

The PCR ran on 60 Vbeta and 13 Jbeta primers. TCRdb keeps only in-frame clones here, not all; method: immunoSEQ multiplex PCR. This table holds 150,000 to 200,000 clones, 77% found once. Of note for this clone: The target antigen is unknown.

Study-level results: Later on, an analysis tied approximately 17,000 TCR beta sequences to HLA alleles at 0.05 false discovery rate.

Trimming removed 1 base at V and 7 bases at J, with 19 bases between. Per germline, CDR1 LGHNA and CDR2 YNFKEQ. This CDR3 comprises 17 residues. The sequence derives from a woman between 40 and 50 years old in good health and CMV-seropositive. The V and J genes are TRBV4-2 and TRBJ1-4; a possible D gene is TRBD1 (6 bases). Sequences were obtained from PBMCs. DNA of the CDR3: TGTGCCAGCAGCCAAGGGGCCCGATGGGGGCAGGGTGAAAAACTGTTTTTT. It yields the protein CASSQGARWGQGEKLFF.